Only a few counts were recorded for the clone carrying this T cell receptor beta chain. The antigen is unknown. Other DNA variants within this sample encode the same CDR3. Germline V gives CDR1 SNHLY, CDR2 FYNNEI. CDR3 size: 15 residues. Trimming took 3 bases from V and 5 from J; bases not matched to a gene: 8. These data are taken from a study of cytomegalovirus exposure and HLA in healthy donors. Study-wide findings and caveats: Later analysis showed TCR association rates varying by HLA locus, highest for DRB1 and lowest for HLA-C.

Primers for the PCR totalled 60 Vbeta and 13 Jbeta. Libraries were prepared by immunoSEQ multiplex PCR; TCRdb keeps only in-frame clonotypes and omits some of them. This table has around 120,000 clones, roughly 62% appearing once. The sequenced sample consisted of PBMCs. The rearrangement joins TRBV2 to TRBJ2-5; 8 positions agree with TRBD2. The source is a man aged 25 to 40 in good health and CMV-seropositive. DNA for the CDR3: TGTGCCAGCAGTGAGTCGAGCGGGAGTAGGGAGACCCAGTACTTC. Its protein product is CASSESSGSRETQYF.